This T cell receptor beta chain stems from a study of cytomegalovirus exposure and HLA in healthy donors. Study-level points and caveats: An assumption of roughly uniform sequencing depth across donors underlay the presence/absence analyses.

Germline CDR1 and CDR2: LNHDA and SQIVND (reference sequence). CDR3 length: 13 residues. Trimming took 6 bases from V and 5 from J, leaving 11 bases between them. It was with 60 Vbeta and 13 Jbeta primers that the PCR ran. Sequencing used immunoSEQ multiplex PCR; TCRdb keeps in-frame clones, though not all of them. The data hold roughly 140,000 clones, with 60% to 85% observed a single time. A remark on this clone: Antigen specificity is unknown.

This chain links TRBV19 with TRBJ2-1; possible D gene TRBD2, 6 bases. The sample taken for sequencing was PBMCs. The sequence was obtained from a male donor in good health and CMV-seronegative. CDR3 coding DNA: TGTGCCAGTAGAGGGCCGGGAGACAATGAGCAGTTCTTC. Translating it yields CASRGPGDNEQFF. The full variable domain, rest sourced from reference TRBV19 and TRBJ2-1, is DGGITQSPKYLFRKEGQNVTLSCEQNLNHDAMYWYRQDPGQGLRLIYYSQIVNDFQKGDIAEGYSVSREKKESFPLTVTSAQKNPTAFYLCASRGPGDNEQFFGPGTRLTVL.